The rows below give T cell receptor beta chains drawn from one sample of a study of response to subunit inactivated influenza vaccine. Using its own MiXCR run on the RT-PCR reads, TCRdb lists one record per CDR3 protein. The sample yields 500,000 to 600,000 distinct CDR3 sequences, roughly 8.2% seen once. Material: PBMCs from blood, obtained 23 to 25 months after vaccination. The receptors derive from a man between 50 and 75 years old who received an inactivated influenza vaccine. The CDR3 runs from the conserved cysteine through the conserved F or W. Fields, in order: J gene, V gene, clone size, D gene, CDR3 protein, CDR3 DNA. A D gene is named only where the DNA matches it firmly. The listing skips clone size in some rows; elsewhere it reads once, few, many or a size class.

J: TRBJ2-3; V: TRBV7-2; size: few; D: TRBD2; CDR3: CASSNPRGEDTQYF; DNA: TGTGCCAGCAGCAACCCGCGGGGGGAGGATACGCAGTATTTT
J: TRBJ2-3; V: TRBV7-3; size: .; D: TRBD2; CDR3: CASSLQTSGRRGDTQYF; DNA: TGTGCCAGCAGCCTACAGACTAGCGGGAGACGAGGAGATACGCAGTATTTT
J: TRBJ2-3; V: TRBV4-3; size: .; D: .; CDR3: CASSQDKGSPVADTQYF; DNA: TGCGCCAGCAGCCAAGATAAAGGGAGCCCGGTTGCAGATACGCAGTATTTT
J: TRBJ1-2; V: TRBV24-1; size: many; D: .; CDR3: CATSDYKSDGYTF; DNA: TGTGCCACCAGTGATTACAAGTCGGATGGCTACACCTTC
J: TRBJ2-7; V: TRBV27; size: .; D: TRBD2; CDR3: CASSLLAGVAYEQYF; DNA: TGTGCCAGCAGTTTATTGGCGGGAGTTGCCTACGAGCAGTACTTC
J: TRBJ2-7; V: TRBV15; size: .; D: TRBD1; CDR3: CATSSKLGTGSVYF; DNA: TGTGCCACCAGCAGCAAGCTCGGGACAGGGAGTGTGTACTTC
J: TRBJ2-1; V: TRBV29-1; size: many; D: TRBD2; CDR3: CSVYDTSGGFRYNEQFF; DNA: TGCAGCGTTTACGATACTAGCGGGGGGTTCAGGTACAATGAGCAGTTCTTC
J: TRBJ2-5; V: TRBV28; size: .; D: .; CDR3: CASNRGSLAQYF; DNA: TGTGCCAGCAACCGAGGGAGTCTGGCCCAGTACTTC
J: TRBJ2-3; V: TRBV25-1; size: few; D: .; CDR3: CASSPLGGRSKDTQYF; DNA: TGTGCCAGCAGTCCTTTGGGGGGCCGGTCAAAAGATACGCAGTATTTT
J: TRBJ2-3; V: TRBV27; size: .; D: TRBD2; CDR3: CASSLIGGASDTQYF; DNA: TGTGCCAGCAGTTTGATCGGGGGGGCTTCAGATACGCAGTATTTT